The T cell receptor beta chain under discussion was sequenced for a study of B cell selection in AIRE deficiency. Sequencing used immunoSEQ multiplex PCR; TCRdb keeps in-frame clones, though not all of them. The sample gives 20,000 to 25,000 clones, around 97% of which show up once; approximately 0.3% is in the top ten. Sorting defined conventional CD4 T cells as CD4+CD127+. Comment on this clone: Its antigen is as yet unknown.

The CDR3 contains 14 residues. CDR1 and CDR2 (germline): LNHNV, YYDKDF (reference sequence). V lost 0 bases to trimming and J lost 5 bases, with 10 bases between them. Study observations and caveats: Only 8.5% to 9.5% of about 3,500 shared Treg sequences were patient-specific; 30% to 40% healthy-specific. Shared Treg sequences had shorter CDR3s, biased toward rearrangements with few non-templated insertions. Patient Tconv cells held 30% to 35% of Treg sequences shared by healthy donors.

The sample was conventional CD4+ T cells sorted from PBMCs. The V call is TRBV15, the J call TRBJ2-5; D remains unclear. The source is a human donor with AIRE deficiency. CDR3 amino acids: CATSRDSGGETQYF. The CDR3 DNA sequence: TGTGCCACCAGCAGAGATTCTGGTGGGGAGACCCAGTACTTC.